Shown below are 24 T cell receptor beta chains from a single sample sequenced in a study of blood T cell repertoires in COVID-19. Sequencing was performed with immunoSEQ multiplex PCR; in TCRdb, only in-frame clones are kept and a portion is missing. The sample lists some 180,000 clones, 82% occurring once. The sequenced material came from peripheral blood. These receptors were obtained from a woman aged 55-70 years with COVID-19, enrolled during active disease.

The chain carries TRBV7-8 and TRBJ1-2; possible D gene TRBD1, 6 bases. The germline gives CDR1 SGHVS, CDR2 FQNEAQ. Trimming took 5 bases from V and 4 from J, leaving 11 bases between them. This CDR3 contains 13 residues. Here the CDR3 reads CASSPGQSYGYTF. CDR3 DNA sequence: TGTGCCAGCAGCCCCGGACAGAGCTATGGCTACACCTTC. The full variable domain, completed using reference TRBV7-8 and TRBJ1-2, is GAGVSQSPRYKVAKRGQDVALRCDPISGHVSLFWYQQALGQGPEFLTYFQNEAQLDKSGLPSDRFFAERPEGSVSTLKIQRTQQEDSAVYLCASSPGQSYGYTFGSGTRLTVV.

The V call is TRBV19, the J call TRBJ2-2, with D unclear. This CDR3 has 14 residues. Between the trimmed V and J ends, which lost 3 bases and 9 bases, there was a span of 14 bases. CDR1 is LNHDA, CDR2 SQIVND, per germline (reference sequence). CDR3 loop: CASSMVRSPRELFF. CDR3 sequence (DNA): TGTGCCAGTAGTATGGTGCGGAGCCCCCGGGAGCTGTTTTTT.

This chain uses TRBV28 with TRBJ1-1; perhaps TRBD1 as D (5 bases). V was pared by 5 bases and J by 4 bases, with 20 bases between. CDR3 length: 16 residues. The germline V gene has CDR1 MDHEN and CDR2 SYDVKM. This chain's CDR3 is CASSPFGGVLRTEAFF. DNA of the CDR3: TGTGCCAGCAGTCCTTTCGGGGGGGTGTTGCGCACTGAAGCTTTCTTT.

The chain combines TRBV6-5 with TRBJ2-5; 7 nucleotides match TRBD1. The germline CDR1 and CDR2 sequences are MNHEY and SVGAGI. The length of the CDR3 is 15 residues. V trimming: 7 bases; J trimming: 3 bases; junction bases outside the gene matches: 11. CDR3 region: CASTISGTEKETQYF. In DNA, the CDR3 is TGTGCCAGCACCATCTCCGGGACAGAGAAAGAGACCCAGTACTTC.

The chain recombines TRBV30 with TRBJ1-1; a weak D match, TRBD1 (6 bases). V lost 5 bases to trimming and J lost 11 bases, with 24 bases between them. Germline assignment: CDR1 GTSNPN and CDR2 SVGIG (reference sequence). CDR3 length equals 14 residues. CDR3 sequence: CAWSQRGAGVAAFF. The CDR3 DNA reads TGTGCCTGGTCCCAACGGGGGGCCGGGGTTGCTGCTTTCTTT.

The CDR3 loop is CSVDIPRGNEQFF. CDR3 sequence (DNA): TGCAGCGTTGACATCCCTAGGGGCAATGAGCAGTTCTTC. The chain combines TRBV29-1 with TRBJ2-1; tentatively, D is TRBD1 (5 bases). CDR1 is SQVTM and CDR2 is ANQGSEA in the germline V gene. Trimming left V 3 bases short and J 6 bases short, with 12 bases between. The CDR3 is made up of 13 amino acids.

The V call is TRBV10-3, the J call TRBJ1-1; D possibly corresponds to TRBD1 (6 bases). CDR3 length: 15 residues. Germline values: CDR1 ENHRY, CDR2 SYGVKD. Trimming took off 3 bases at V and 3 bases at J, with 14 bases between the two ends. The CDR3 spells CAISDRDIRDTEAFF. CDR3 bases: TGTGCCATCAGTGACCGGGACATAAGGGACACTGAAGCTTTCTTT.

CDR3 nucleotides: TGTGCCAGCTCACGACCGACAGGGGGCAGTGAAAAACTGTTTTTT. It encodes CASSRPTGGSEKLFF. This chain joins TRBV18 and TRBJ1-4, with 10 bases fitting TRBD1. The V segment lost 4 bases and the J segment 7 bases; nucleotides outside the gene matches: 6. The length of the CDR3 is 15 residues. Looked up from germline, CDR1 is KGHSH and CDR2 is LQKENI.

In this sample, this clone turned up a few times. This chain links TRBV30 with TRBJ1-2, with 8 bases identical to TRBD1. Trimming removed 7 bases from V and 7 bases from J; junction bases left unmatched: 5. CDR1 and CDR2 (germline): GTSNPN, SVGIG (reference sequence). The length of the CDR3 is 11 residues. The CDR3 region is CASNRGAGYTF. The CDR3 DNA is TGTGCCTCGAACAGGGGGGCTGGCTACACCTTC.

This clone was counted only a few times. The chain is built from TRBV28 and TRBJ1-5; D gene unclear. CDR3 length: 14 amino acids. Trimming shortened V by 6 bases and J by 4 bases, and 13 bases separated the two germline ends. Germline V gene lookup returns CDR1 MDHEN and CDR2 SYDVKM. The CDR3 protein is CASSPRRSNQPQHF. The DNA of the CDR3 is TGTGCCAGCAGCCCAAGGCGGTCAAATCAGCCCCAGCATTTT.

A word on this clone: Other DNA sequences within the sample encode an identical CDR3. V and J are TRBV5-5 and TRBJ1-5; D not certain. The CDR3 spans 15 residues. CDR1 and CDR2 from the germline V gene are SGHKS and YYEKEE (reference sequence). Trimming removed 0 bases from V and 0 bases from J, with 7 bases in between. As DNA, the CDR3 is TGTGCCAGCAGCTTGGACAGTTATAGCAATCAGCCCCAGCATTTT. Amino acids: CASSLDSYSNQPQHF.

This clone was detected only once. This rearrangement joins TRBV5-4 to TRBJ1-6, with D maybe TRBD1 (6 bases). Looked up from germline, CDR1 is SGHNT and CDR2 is YYREEE (reference sequence). Trimming took 2 bases from V and 2 from J, leaving 14 bases between them. The CDR3 extends over 17 amino acids. CDR3 region: CASSLRPGGTYNSPLHF. The CDR3 nucleotides read TGTGCCAGCAGCTTAAGACCGGGGGGCACCTATAATTCACCCCTCCACTTT.

The table lists this clone with a few counts. CDR3 region: CASSVAQVNNEQFF. CDR3 bases: TGTGCCAGCAGCGTAGCTCAGGTTAACAATGAGCAGTTCTTC. The chain has TRBV9 and TRBJ2-1; D not certain. With 0 bases removed from V and 5 bases from J, the gap between germline ends came to 9 bases. The CDR3 is made up of 14 amino acids. CDR1 SGDLS and CDR2 YYNGEE come from the germline V gene. Full variable domain (missing parts from reference TRBV9 and TRBJ2-1): DSGVTQTPKHLITATGQRVTLRCSPRSGDLSVYWYQQSLDQGLQFLIQYYNGEERAKGNILERFSAQQFPDLHSELNLSSLELGDSALYFCASSVAQVNNEQFFGPGTRLTVL.

V is TRBV6-1 and J is TRBJ1-6; D call uncertain. Germline values: CDR1 MNHNS, CDR2 SASEGT. The CDR3 has 17 amino acids. V shed 1 base and J shed 4 bases, with 14 bases lying between them. For the CDR3, the DNA is TGTGCCAGCAGTGAAGAGATAAATTTGAGTTATAATTCACCCCTCCACTTT. Protein product: CASSEEINLSYNSPLHF.

This clone was seen a handful of times. This chain links TRBV6-2 or TRBV6-3 with TRBJ1-5; D may be TRBD1 (5 bases). V was shortened by 5 bases and J by 3 bases, with 11 bases between the two germline ends. The CDR3 spans 14 residues. The germline CDR1 and CDR2 sequences are MNHEY and SVGEGT. The CDR3 region has the DNA TGTGCCAGCAGTCTGGGGACTTTCAATCAGCCCCAGCATTTT. Residues: CASSLGTFNQPQHF.

The genes are TRBV6-1 and TRBJ2-7; a weak D match, TRBD1 (5 bases). The ends were cut back, 2 bases at V and 6 bases at J, with 17 bases in the middle. Germline V lookup: CDR1 MNHNS, CDR2 SASEGT. This CDR3 has 15 amino acids. The CDR3 bases are TGTGCCAGCAGTGAACTGGCCAGGGTCGACGGCGAGCAGTACTTC. This codes for CASSELARVDGEQYF.

The chain couples TRBV9 to TRBJ2-2; tentatively, D is TRBD2 (5 bases). The CDR3 extends over 13 amino acids. Germline V gives CDR1 SGDLS, CDR2 YYNGEE. V lost 2 bases to trimming and J lost 6 bases, with 8 bases between them. The CDR3 bases are TGTGCCAGCAGCGTCCGGGGATCCGGGGAGCTGTTTTTT. As protein: CASSVRGSGELFF.

This rearrangement joins TRBV9 to TRBJ2-1; TRBD2 matches at 12 bases. CDR3 length: 15 amino acids. CDR1 is SGDLS, CDR2 YYNGEE, per germline. J lost 8 bases, V lost 1 base, and 4 bases had no gene match. DNA of the CDR3: TGTGCCAGCAGCGTACTAGCGGGAGGGGTCTATGAGCAGTTCTTC. This sequence encodes CASSVLAGGVYEQFF. Based on the CDR3 plus reference TRBV9 and TRBJ2-1, the full variable domain is DSGVTQTPKHLITATGQRVTLRCSPRSGDLSVYWYQQSLDQGLQFLIQYYNGEERAKGNILERFSAQQFPDLHSELNLSSLELGDSALYFCASSVLAGGVYEQFFGPGTRLTVL.

This chain uses TRBV11-2 with TRBJ2-3, with a weak D call TRBD2 (7 bases). V was shortened by 3 bases and J by 1 base, with 14 bases between the two germline ends. CDR1 is SGHAT and CDR2 is FQNNGV in the germline V gene. CDR3 size: 16 residues. CDR3 nucleotide sequence: TGTGCCAGCAGCTTTAGAGGGGGGGCGGGCACAGATACGCAGTATTTT. Its protein is CASSFRGGAGTDTQYF. Combining the CDR3 with reference TRBV11-2 and TRBJ2-3 gives the whole variable domain EAGVAQSPRYKIIEKRQSVAFWCNPISGHATLYWYQQILGQGPKLLIQFQNNGVVDDSQLPKDRFSAERLKGVDSTLKIQPAKLEDSAVYLCASSFRGGAGTDTQYFGPGTRLTVL.

The gene calls are TRBV19 and TRBJ2-1; D uncertain. The CDR3 contains 15 residues. Trimming shortened V by 3 bases and J by 1 base, and 10 bases separated the two germline ends. Germline V CDR1 and CDR2: LNHDA, SQIVND (reference sequence). The DNA of the CDR3 is TGTGCCAGTAGTATCGGCCTAGAGTCCTACAATGAGCAGTTCTTC. This translates into CASSIGLESYNEQFF. Looking up the rest from reference TRBV19 and TRBJ2-1 gives the full variable domain: DGGITQSPKYLFRKEGQNVTLSCEQNLNHDAMYWYRQDPGQGLRLIYYSQIVNDFQKGDIAEGYSVSREKKESFPLTVTSAQKNPTAFYLCASSIGLESYNEQFFGPGTRLTVL.

V gene TRBV29-1 combines with J gene TRBJ2-1, with D perhaps TRBD1 (6 bases). Germline-derived CDR1 and CDR2 are SQVTM and ANQGSEA. CDR3 length: 13 amino acids. The V and J ends lost 8 bases and 8 bases respectively, with 19 bases between them. The CDR3 sequence: CSFQISGVDEQFF. The CDR3 coding sequence is TGCAGCTTTCAGATATCAGGGGTCGATGAGCAGTTCTTC.

This chain connects TRBV6-1 to TRBJ2-7; 8 bases line up with TRBD1. In germline, CDR1 is MNHNS, CDR2 SASEGT. After removal of 8 bases from V and 2 bases from J, the junction contained 11 bases not matched to a gene. CDR3 length: 15 residues. The CDR3 loop reads CASLLFPQGAYEQYF. For the CDR3, the DNA is TGTGCCAGCCTCCTTTTCCCACAGGGGGCCTACGAGCAGTACTTC.

The V and J genes are TRBV18 and TRBJ1-6, with D uncertain. The germline gives CDR1 KGHSH, CDR2 LQKENI. This CDR3 spans 14 amino acids. Trimming took 5 bases from V and 7 from J, leaving 12 bases between them. The CDR3 sequence is CASSAIESNSPLHF. CDR3 nucleotides: TGTGCCAGCTCAGCCATTGAGTCCAATTCACCCCTCCACTTT. The full variable domain, in which reference TRBV18 and TRBJ1-6 provide the parts outside the CDR3, is NAGVMQNPRHLVRRRGQEARLRCSPMKGHSHVYWYRQLPEEGLKFMVYLQKENIIDESGMPKERFSAEFPKEGPSILRIQQVVRGDSAAYFCASSAIESNSPLHFGNGTRLTVT.

The chain recombines TRBV29-1 with TRBJ2-3; 7 bases map to TRBD1. Germline trimming cut 2 bases from V and 1 base from J; bases unmatched to any gene: 3. CDR1 and CDR2 (germline): SQVTM, ANQGSEA. This CDR3 comprises 14 residues. The CDR3 region is CSVETGAGTDTQYF. In DNA form, the CDR3 reads TGCAGCGTTGAAACAGGGGCAGGCACAGATACGCAGTATTTT.